These T cell receptor beta chains were read from a single sample in a study of OX40 agonist ivuxolimab in advanced cancers. Data came from immunoSEQ multiplex PCR; TCRdb stores just in-frame clones and leaves some out. Of tens of thousands of clones listed, around nine tenths are singletons. The source material was CD4+ or CD8+ T cells sorted from blood, sampled in a trial of the OX40 agonist ivuxolimab. These receptors came from an adult with an advanced solid tumor such as melanoma, head and neck, liver or kidney cancer. Each CDR3 is given with its conserved first and last residue. The D gene is left open where the match is weak. Rows may omit the clone size; those that give it use once, few, many or a size class.

TRBV19	TRBD1	.	TRBJ2-7	TGTGCCAGTAGTATAGGGGGACAGGGTTACGAGCAGTACTTC	CASSIGGQGYEQYF
TRBV4-1	TRBD1	once	TRBJ1-2	TGCGCCAGCAGCCAGGGGGACAGGAACTATGGCTACACCTTC	CASSQGDRNYGYTF
TRBV13	.	once	TRBJ2-5	TGTGCCAGCAGACCTCTGGGACTTTACCAAGAGACCCAGTACTTC	CASRPLGLYQETQYF
TRBV19	.	.	TRBJ1-4	TGTGCCAGTAATGAAGACAGTAGGGTCGACGAAAAACTGTTTTTT	CASNEDSRVDEKLFF
TRBV5-1	TRBD2	once	TRBJ2-3	TGCGCCAGCAGAAAAGGGACTAGCGGGAGTGCGGGCGGGGATACGCAGTATTTT	CASRKGTSGSAGGDTQYF
TRBV6-5	.	.	TRBJ2-7	TGTGCCAGCAGTGAAGCAGACGAGCAGTACTTC	CASSEADEQYF
TRBV5-1	.	.	TRBJ2-6	TGCGCCAGCAGCTTGGAGTGGAGCCAGGCCAACGTCCTGACTTTC	CASSLEWSQANVLTF
TRBV7-2	TRBD1	.	TRBJ2-2	TGTGCCAGCAGCCTGGGACAGGCGCTCCTCGGGGAGCTGTTTTTT	CASSLGQALLGELFF
TRBV19	.	.	TRBJ2-5	TGTGCCAGTAGTATAGCAAAAGGGCGAGAGACCCAGTACTTC	CASSIAKGRETQYF
TRBV6-1	.	once	TRBJ2-7	TGTGCCAGCAGTGAAAGCTACGGCCCCTACGAGCAGTACTTC	CASSESYGPYEQYF
TRBV19	.	.	TRBJ1-5	TGTGCCAGTAGCGCAACCGACGGAAGAGAGCATCAGCCCCAGCATTTT	CASSATDGREHQPQHF
TRBV11-2	.	.	TRBJ2-5	TGTGCCAGCAGCTCCTTGACAGCCCAAGAGACCCAGTACTTC	CASSSLTAQETQYF
TRBV7-9	.	.	TRBJ1-1	TGTGCCAGCAGCCCATACAGGGCCGCGGACACTGAAGCTTTCTTT	CASSPYRAADTEAFF
TRBV18	.	.	TRBJ1-6	TGTGCCAGCTCTACCGATACGGGTGGGTCACCCCTCCACTTT	CASSTDTGGSPLHF
TRBV6-5	.	.	TRBJ1-3	TGTGCCAGCAGAGGAGCTGAGGGGCTAGGAAACACCATATATTTT	CASRGAEGLGNTIYF
TRBV6-4	.	.	TRBJ2-7	TGTGCCAGCAGTTCGACTTCTTCCTACGAGCAGTACTTC	CASSSTSSYEQYF
TRBV4-3	.	.	TRBJ2-2	TGCGCCAGCAGCCAAGGGCAGGGACGGAACACCGGGGAGCTGTTTTTT	CASSQGQGRNTGELFF
TRBV5-1	TRBD1	.	TRBJ2-5	TGCGCCAGCAGCTCGACAGGGCAAGAAGCCCAGTACTTC	CASSSTGQEAQYF
TRBV6-1	.	.	TRBJ2-3	TGTGCCAGCAGTGAAGGAGGTAGCCCAGATACGCAGTATTTT	CASSEGGSPDTQYF
TRBV5-1	.	.	TRBJ1-1	TGCGCCAGCAGCTTGGCGGACCCCCTAACCCCCGCTTTCTTT	CASSLADPLTPAFF
TRBV6-6	.	.	TRBJ2-1	TGTGCCAGCAGTTACTTGGCACGGAATGAGCAGTTCTTC	CASSYLARNEQFF
TRBV5-8	.	.	TRBJ2-1	TGTGCCAGCAGCAACTCATTGAATGAGCAGTTCTTC	CASSNSLNEQFF
TRBV28	.	.	TRBJ2-5	TGTGCCAGCAGGGGGGCAGGGAAACAAGAGACCCAGTACTTC	CASRGAGKQETQYF
TRBV5-8	.	.	TRBJ1-5	TGTGCCAGCACCAACGGACAGCAATCGCAGCCCCAGCATTTT	CASTNGQQSQPQHF
TRBV5-4	.	.	TRBJ1-1	TGTGCCAGCAGTCCGGGCCCGAACACTGAAGCTTTCTTT	CASSPGPNTEAFF
TRBV18	.	few	TRBJ2-2	TGTGCCAGCTCCCCGTGGGCGGCGAACACCGGGGAGCTGTTTTTT	CASSPWAANTGELFF
TRBV6-5	.	.	TRBJ2-2	TGTGCCAGCACCCGGGGCAGCGCGAACACCGGGGAGCTGTTTTTT	CASTRGSANTGELFF
TRBV2	.	.	TRBJ1-1	TGTGCCAGCCGGTACATGGCTGAAGCTTTCTTT	CASRYMAEAFF
TRBV7-9	.	.	TRBJ2-5	TGTGCCAGCAGCTTAGGCAGGGAGAGAGAGACCCAGTACTTC	CASSLGRERETQYF
TRBV11-3	.	.	TRBJ2-5	TGTGCCAGCAGCCCTCGGGGCGAGCGGCAAGAGACCCAGTACTTC	CASSPRGERQETQYF
TRBV11-3	.	.	TRBJ2-1	TGTGCCAGCAGCCTAGGTGGTGCATCGGATGAGCAGTTCTTC	CASSLGGASDEQFF
TRBV6-5	.	.	TRBJ1-1	TGTGCCAGCAGTTACTTGCCAGGGGCTGAAGCTTTCTTT	CASSYLPGAEAFF